The rows below give T cell receptor beta chains drawn from one sample of a study of spatial heterogeneity in lung cancer. Using its own MiXCR run on the 5' RACE reads, TCRdb lists one record per CDR3 protein. This sample carries 20,000 to 30,000 distinct CDR3 sequences, around 6% of them seen once, and the ten largest clones take under 25%. Sample: PBMCs, taken at follow-up. The receptors were gathered from a male donor with early-stage non-small cell lung cancer. Both conserved end residues are part of each CDR3. The D gene is left open where the match is weak. Size values are once, few and many counts, or a class for expanded clones, and some rows have none.

TRBJ2-7 NA TRBV7-2 NA CASSLSGTYEQYF TGTGCCAGCAGCTTATCCGGAACCTACGAGCAGTACTTC
TRBJ1-6 many TRBV30 TRBD1 CAWKGQGISSYNSPLHF TGTGCCTGGAAAGGACAGGGGATCAGCTCCTATAATTCACCCCTCCACTTT
TRBJ2-3 many TRBV7-2 NA CASSLVTGSTDTQYF TGTGCCAGCAGCTTAGTAACGGGTAGCACAGATACGCAGTATTTT
TRBJ1-5 few TRBV18 NA CASSGVENQPQHF TGTGCCAGCTCCGGGGTTGAGAATCAGCCCCAGCATTTT
TRBJ1-4 many TRBV7-2 TRBD1 CASGDRGPEKLFF TGTGCCAGCGGAGACAGGGGGCCTGAAAAACTGTTTTTT
TRBJ1-5 many TRBV6-5 NA CASSSWGGARTQPQHF TGTGCCAGCAGTTCCTGGGGGGGGGCGCGGACTCAGCCCCAGCATTTT
TRBJ2-1 NA TRBV5-1 TRBD1 CASSLARDSYNEQFF TGCGCCAGCAGCTTGGCCAGGGACAGCTACAATGAGCAGTTCTTC
TRBJ2-3 few TRBV27 NA CASSFNRITDTQYF TGTGCCAGCAGTTTTAACAGGATCACAGATACGCAGTATTTT
TRBJ2-3 many TRBV27 NA CASGARPDTQYF TGTGCCAGCGGGGCTAGGCCAGATACGCAGTATTTT
TRBJ1-2 many TRBV27 NA CASRDYRGYTF TGTGCCAGCAGGGACTATAGAGGCTACACCTTC
TRBJ2-5 many TRBV10-3 NA CAIGGGSETQYF TGTGCCATCGGAGGGGGGAGCGAGACCCAGTACTTC
TRBJ2-7 NA TRBV29-1 NA CSVAGTRNYEQYF TGCAGCGTAGCCGGGACACGGAATTACGAGCAGTACTTC